These 19 T cell receptor beta chains were sequenced from one sample in a study of CD8+ T cells in alopecia areata. RNA extraction and reverse transcription yielded cDNA as sequencing template. Repertoires were generated with immunoSEQ multiplex PCR, while TCRdb's copy carries only in-frame clones and drops some. Here the sample spans 170,000 or so clones, roughly 59% being singletons. Sequences were derived from CD4+ T cells sorted from blood, sampled at week 0. The receptors stem from a human donor with alopecia areata.

The genes are TRBV14 and TRBJ2-3, with D uncertain. Germline V lookup: CDR1 SGHDN, CDR2 FVKESK. The CDR3 has 14 amino acids. Between the trimmed V and J ends, which lost 0 bases and 5 bases, there was a span of 9 bases. CDR3 residues: CASSQDLSGDTQYF. CDR3 DNA sequence: TGTGCCAGCAGCCAAGATCTTTCCGGAGATACGCAGTATTTT. Using reference TRBV14 and TRBJ2-3 for the parts outside the CDR3, the full variable domain is EAGVTQFPSHSVIEKGQTVTLRCDPISGHDNLYWYRRVMGKEIKFLLHFVKESKQDESGMPNNRFLAERTGGTYSTLKVQPAELEDSGVYFCASSQDLSGDTQYFGPGTRLTVL.

CDR3 residues: CASSPTAGLGYTF. CDR3 nucleotide sequence: TGTGCCAGCAGTCCCACGGCAGGGCTTGGCTACACCTTC. This chain joins TRBV7-3 and TRBJ1-2; a possible D gene is TRBD1 (5 bases). The CDR3 is made up of 13 amino acids. Germline-derived CDR1 and CDR2 are SGHTA and FQGTGA. V was cut by 6 bases and J by 7 bases, with 15 bases left in between. Variable domain in full (rest from reference TRBV7-3 and TRBJ1-2): GAGVSQTPSNKVTEKGKYVELRCDPISGHTALYWYRQSLGQGPEFLIYFQGTGAADDSGLPNDRFFAVRPEGSVSTLKIQRTERGDSAVYLCASSPTAGLGYTFGSGTRLTVV.

This clone was detected a few times. The chain couples TRBV29-1 to TRBJ2-2; tentative D call: TRBD2 (6 bases). In germline, CDR1 is SQVTM, CDR2 ANQGSEA. V was cut by 4 bases and J by 3 bases, with 9 bases left in between. The CDR3 is 13 amino acids. Here the CDR3 reads CSVGGDYTGELFF. CDR3 bases: TGCAGCGTTGGGGGGGACTACACCGGGGAGCTGTTTTTT.

J is TRBJ2-7 and V is TRBV6-1; 8 bases fit TRBD1. The length of the CDR3 is 13 residues. The germline V gene has CDR1 MNHNS and CDR2 SASEGT. J gave up 10 bases and V 1 base, and 6 bases lay outside the gene matches. The CDR3, as DNA: TGTGCCAGCAGTGAAGTGGGGACAGGTGGCCAGTACTTC. It specifies CASSEVGTGGQYF.

This clone was observed a single time. This chain links TRBV4-3 with TRBJ2-1; TRBD2 aligns across 7 bases. Germline loops: CDR1 LGHNA, CDR2 YSLEER. With 0 bases clipped from V and 8 bases from J, the junction kept 10 bases outside the gene matches. There are 16 residues in the CDR3. The CDR3 loop is CASSQDMLGGVDEQFF. The CDR3 coding sequence is TGCGCCAGCAGCCAAGATATGTTGGGGGGGGTAGATGAGCAGTTCTTC.

The rearrangement uses TRBV30 and TRBJ1-5; D is undetermined. This CDR3 is built from 13 residues. The germline V gene encodes CDR1 GTSNPN and CDR2 SVGIG (reference sequence). Trimming left V 0 bases short and J 7 bases short, with 10 bases between. CDR3 nucleotides: TGTGCCTGGAGTGTCTCTCTAGGGCAGCCCCAGCATTTT. Protein product: CAWSVSLGQPQHF.

In its sample, this clone was seen a few times. The chain employs TRBV30 and TRBJ2-3; TRBD2 agrees at 8 bases. Germline CDR1 is GTSNPN and CDR2 is SVGIG (reference sequence). J was trimmed by 0 bases and V by 2 bases; bases with no gene match: 4. The CDR3 consists of 15 residues. The CDR3 reads CAWSFSGGSTDTQYF. The CDR3 DNA is TGTGCCTGGAGTTTCAGCGGGGGTAGCACAGATACGCAGTATTTT.

This clone has only a few counts. This chain connects TRBV5-1 to TRBJ1-1; D is uncertain. Per the germline V gene, CDR1 is SGHRS and CDR2 is YFSETQ. The V and J ends lost 4 bases and 0 bases respectively, with 7 bases between them. The CDR3 has 13 residues. CDR3 nucleotides: TGCGCCAGCAGCACAACCATGAACACTGAAGCTTTCTTT. This sequence encodes CASSTTMNTEAFF.

This clone was seen a handful of times. The gene calls are TRBV4-3 and TRBJ2-1; 9 nucleotides line up with TRBD2. The CDR3 has 16 residues. CDR1 is LGHNA, CDR2 YSLEER, per germline. V was clipped by 0 bases and J by 8 bases; unmatched bases: 8. CDR3 DNA: TGCGCCAGCAGCCAAGATTGGCGGGGGGGCATCTATGAGCAGTTCTTC. This gives the protein CASSQDWRGGIYEQFF.

This clone has only a few counts. This chain connects TRBV19 to TRBJ1-4; TRBD1 aligns across 7 bases. Germline V gives CDR1 LNHDA, CDR2 SQIVND (reference sequence). The CDR3 totals 13 residues. Trimming took 6 bases from V and 6 from J; bases not matched to a gene: 4. The CDR3 loop is CASSGTVDEKLFF. CDR3 bases: TGTGCCAGTAGCGGGACAGTGGATGAAAAACTGTTTTTT. Looking up the rest from reference TRBV19 and TRBJ1-4 gives the full variable domain: DGGITQSPKYLFRKEGQNVTLSCEQNLNHDAMYWYRQDPGQGLRLIYYSQIVNDFQKGDIAEGYSVSREKKESFPLTVTSAQKNPTAFYLCASSGTVDEKLFFGSGTQLSVL.

The rearrangement links TRBV30 to TRBJ1-2, with D perhaps TRBD1 (5 bases). Trimming pared 0 bases from V and 9 bases from J, leaving 14 bases between. Germline V gives CDR1 GTSNPN, CDR2 SVGIG (reference sequence). The CDR3 is made up of 13 amino acids. The CDR3 nucleotides are TGTGCCTGGAGTGTACTAAGGGGAGACCGCTACACCTTC. It translates to CAWSVLRGDRYTF.

This chain joins TRBV5-6 and TRBJ2-3; D is unresolved. The length of the CDR3 is 14 residues. In germline, CDR1 is SGHDT, CDR2 YYEEEE. The germline V and J ends were trimmed by 6 bases and 1 base, with 12 bases remaining between them. CDR3 sequence reads: CASTQNHRTDTQYF. The CDR3 DNA sequence: TGTGCCAGCACCCAAAACCACCGCACAGATACGCAGTATTTT.

The V call is TRBV2, the J call TRBJ1-4; the D is unclear. The CDR3 covers 14 residues. Germline values: CDR1 SNHLY, CDR2 FYNNEI. Trimming left V 5 bases short and J 2 bases short, with 9 bases between. CDR3 coding DNA: TGTGCCAGCAGTTTGGCTGTGACTAATGAAAAACTGTTTTTT. Protein sequence: CASSLAVTNEKLFF.

In its sample, this clone was seen once. The J gene is TRBJ1-6, the V gene TRBV30; D is perhaps TRBD1 (5 bases). There are 16 residues in the CDR3. Germline loops: CDR1 GTSNPN, CDR2 SVGIG (reference sequence). V was cut by 3 bases and J by 3 bases, with 15 bases left in between. CDR3 sequence: CAWRAKGPSYNSPLHF. The CDR3, as DNA: TGTGCCTGGAGAGCAAAGGGACCGAGCTATAATTCACCCCTCCACTTT.

This clone was seen a few times. The CDR3 coding sequence is TGTGCCTGGAGGGAGGGGGATAATCAGCCCCAGCATTTT. Its protein is CAWREGDNQPQHF. The chain joins TRBV30 to TRBJ1-5; tentative D call: TRBD1 (6 bases). With 3 bases removed from V and 4 bases from J, the gap between germline ends came to 10 bases. The V gene's germline CDR1 is GTSNPN and CDR2 SVGIG (reference sequence). The CDR3 loop spans 13 amino acids. The entire variable domain, with the rest obtained from reference TRBV30 and TRBJ1-5, is as follows: SQTIHQWPATLVQPVGSPLSLECTVEGTSNPNLYWYRQAAGRGLQLLFYSVGIGQISSEVPQNLSASRPQDRQFILSSKKLLLSDSGFYLCAWREGDNQPQHFGDGTRLSIL.

V gene TRBV6-5 combines with J gene TRBJ1-2; the D is unclear. Germline CDR1 MNHEY, CDR2 SVGAGI. Trimming removed 2 bases at V and 7 bases at J, with 8 bases between. This CDR3 has 12 amino acids. This CDR3 is CASSYTSGGYTF. For the CDR3, the DNA is TGTGCCAGCAGTTACACCTCGGGTGGCTACACCTTC.

This clone was seen at least ten times. J is TRBJ1-3 and V is TRBV12-5; 8 nucleotides match TRBD1. Germline V lookup: CDR1 LGHNT, CDR2 FRNRAP. The CDR3 extends over 14 amino acids. Trimming at V came to 8 bases and at J to 0 bases, leaving 3 bases not matched to a gene. The CDR3 nucleotides are TGTGCTAGTCGGGACAGGCTCTCTGGAAACACCATATATTTT. This encodes CASRDRLSGNTIYF.

This clone was counted only a few times. V and J are TRBV7-8 and TRBJ2-7; 9 nucleotides agree with TRBD2. Trimming removed 1 base from V and 6 bases from J; junction bases left unmatched: 4. Looked up from germline, CDR1 is SGHVS and CDR2 is FQNEAQ. The CDR3 spans 14 residues. CDR3: CASSLVRLAVEQYF. CDR3 sequence (DNA): TGTGCCAGCAGCTTAGTGAGACTAGCGGTCGAGCAGTACTTC. The full variable domain, completed using reference TRBV7-8 and TRBJ2-7, is GAGVSQSPRYKVAKRGQDVALRCDPISGHVSLFWYQQALGQGPEFLTYFQNEAQLDKSGLPSDRFFAERPEGSVSTLKIQRTQQEDSAVYLCASSLVRLAVEQYFGPGTRLTVT.

This clone appeared a few times. The chain combines TRBV4-2 with TRBJ2-1; D possibly matches TRBD1 or TRBD2 (5 bases each). This CDR3 has 13 amino acids. The V and J ends lost 4 bases and 10 bases respectively, with 14 bases between them. Germline CDR1 LGHNA, CDR2 YNFKEQ. DNA of the CDR3: TGTGCCAGCAGCCCGGGGACCGGCGACGAGCAGTTCTTC. This sequence encodes CASSPGTGDEQFF.